This T cell receptor beta chain originates from a study of identical twins. TCRdb passed the 5' RACE reads through MiXCR, listing each CDR3 protein once. Here the sample spans about 430,000 distinct CDR3 sequences, 18% being singletons. CDR3 length equals 16 residues. Germline V gene data show CDR1 as DFQATT and CDR2 as SNEGSKA (reference sequence). Trimming cost V 5 bases and J 0 bases; bases outside gene matches: 10. The chain carries TRBV20-1 and TRBJ2-4; 7 bases agree with TRBD1. Specimen: naive T cells sorted from blood. This sequence was found in a man over 45 in good health. Here the CDR3 reads CSARTGPALAKNIQYF. The CDR3 nucleotides read TGCAGTGCTCGGACAGGACCCGCTCTAGCCAAAAACATTCAGTACTTC.